Below, one TCR beta chain is given with its context. This entry is derived from a study of blood T cells in healthy people across ages. The authors ran a second PCR of roughly 6 to 12 cycles using a sample-barcoded 5' primer and a J-beta primer mix. TCRdb ran MiXCR on the 5' RACE reads and lists one entry per CDR3 protein. This sample has around 780,000 distinct CDR3 sequences; more than 55% occur once, and the top ten carry around 25%. Germline CDR1 reads ENHRY; CDR2 reads SYGVKD. The J segment lost 2 bases and the V segment lost 7 bases, leaving 7 bases of the junction unmatched. The CDR3 sequence is 16 residues long.

The sample comprised blood. V and J are TRBV10-3 and TRBJ2-6; 8 nucleotides match TRBD1. The source is a man aged 35 to 55 in good health. For the CDR3, the DNA is TGTGCCATCACCGGACAGGGATCGGCTGGGGCCAACGTCCTGACTTTC. Translating it yields CAITGQGSAGANVLTF.